This TCR beta chain was sequenced in a study of blood T cell repertoires in COVID-19. Clones were sequenced by immunoSEQ multiplex PCR, and TCRdb holds only the in-frame ones, with some missing. The sample includes fewer than 500,000 clones, approximately 90% of them seen just once. V dropped 6 bases and J dropped 4 bases, with 12 bases sitting between them. The CDR3 contains 13 residues. From germline, CDR1 is LNHDA and CDR2 SQIVND (reference sequence). Source material: peripheral blood. The rearrangement joins TRBV19 to TRBJ1-2; TRBD1 might be the D (5 bases). The sequence came from a man aged 18-30 years with COVID-19, enrolled during active disease. The CDR3 nucleotides are TGTGCCAGTAGACCCCTGGACACCTATGGCTACACCTTC. Protein: CASRPLDTYGYTF. Looking up the rest from reference TRBV19 and TRBJ1-2 gives the full variable domain: DGGITQSPKYLFRKEGQNVTLSCEQNLNHDAMYWYRQDPGQGLRLIYYSQIVNDFQKGDIAEGYSVSREKKESFPLTVTSAQKNPTAFYLCASRPLDTYGYTFGSGTRLTVV.